This T cell receptor (beta chain) originates from a study of Graves' ophthalmopathy and Graves' hyperthyroidism. Whole-study findings and limits: Ophthalmopathy and stable hyperthyroidism were discriminated by a 13-signature model, with over 85% sensitivity and approximately 78% specificity.

Patients in the hyperthyroidism group, adults aged 18 to 65, were newly diagnosed, under 2 months' duration. Germline loops: CDR1 LNHNV, CDR2 YYDKDF (reference sequence). The CDR3 length is 16 residues. Trimming cost V 5 bases and J 0 bases; bases outside gene matches: 5. This clonotype was recorded at least ten times. Its antigen is currently unknown. Beta-chain TCR CDR3 regions were amplified from RNA transcripts. Second-round multiplex PCR came after a first-round RT-PCR that employed HTBI primers. In TCRdb, the multiplex PCR reads were re-called with MiXCR into one record per CDR3 protein. The sample contains hundreds of thousands of distinct CDR3 sequences, about a fifth of which appear only once.

This sequence was found in a woman aged 18-30 years with stable Graves' hyperthyroidism. Some clones in this sample may be carry-over from other donors' samples. The V call is TRBV15, the J call TRBJ2-5; 11 nucleotides match TRBD2. Sequencing was done on a sample of peripheral blood. The CDR3 is CATSPGTSGHQETQYF. The DNA of the CDR3 is TGTGCCACCAGCCCTGGGACTAGCGGCCACCAAGAGACCCAGTACTTC.